This TCR beta chain was found in a study of T cell changes during pregnancy in multiple sclerosis. Trimming took off 0 bases at V and 2 bases at J, with 10 bases between the two ends. Germline-derived CDR1 and CDR2 are SGHNT and YYREEE (reference sequence). CDR3 length: 15 amino acids. The assay was immunoSEQ multiplex PCR, and TCRdb's table has in-frame clones only and misses some. The table includes under 95,000 clones, about nine tenths detected once. This TCR was sampled from a female donor with multiple sclerosis, enrolled in a pregnancy study. This chain connects TRBV5-4 to TRBJ2-3; the D gene is possibly TRBD2 (5 bases). Sequencing used CD4+ T cells from peripheral blood mononuclear cells, obtained before pregnancy. CDR3 residues: CASSLDIGNTDTQYF. In nucleotides, the CDR3 is TGTGCCAGCAGCTTGGATATCGGGAACACAGATACGCAGTATTTT.